One sample yielded the 26 T cell receptor beta chains listed below, sequenced in a study of T-cell reconstitution after alpha-beta-depleted transplantation in children. Unique molecular identifiers were incorporated when the TCRbeta library was constructed. TCRdb re-called the PCR reads with MiXCR, one entry per CDR3 protein. Among around 700,000 distinct CDR3 sequences, under 15% were seen once, and the ten largest hold around 0.8%. This specimen was PBMCs, taken before TCRalphabeta/CD19-depleted stem cell transplant. These receptors all come from a girl between 2 and 10 years old with congenital amegakaryocytic thrombocytopenia, due to receive a stem cell transplant.

The chain links TRBV5-6 to TRBJ2-2, with D perhaps matching TRBD2 (7 bases). CDR1 is SGHDT and CDR2 is YYEEEE in the germline V gene. This CDR3 comprises 16 residues. V was shortened by 1 base and J by 4 bases, with 14 bases between the two germline ends. The CDR3 loop is CASSLFYGGRTGELFF. The CDR3 DNA sequence: TGTGCCAGCAGCTTGTTCTACGGGGGGCGCACCGGGGAGCTGTTTTTT.

The V gene is TRBV12-3 or TRBV12-4, the J gene TRBJ2-3; tentative D call: TRBD1 (5 bases). V was trimmed by 3 bases and J by 7 bases, leaving 14 bases between them. CDR3 length: 14 residues. In DNA form, the CDR3 reads TGTGCCAGCAGTTTTTTGGGGCCAACGAATACGCAGTATTTT. Translation: CASSFLGPTNTQYF.

At least ten counts were recorded for this clonotype. The V gene is TRBV7-7, the J gene TRBJ2-2, with TRBD2 matching 9 bases. Germline CDR1 is SSHAT and CDR2 is FNYEAQ (reference sequence). The junction had 1 base not matched to a gene; V was cut back by 3 bases and J by 2 bases. The CDR3 contains 15 residues. The CDR3: CASSFGTSNTGELFF. The CDR3 bases are TGTGCCAGCAGCTTTGGGACTAGCAACACCGGGGAGCTGTTTTTT.

This clonotype was counted ten times or more. V and J are TRBV20-1 and TRBJ2-7; 8 positions agree with TRBD2. The CDR3 contains 21 residues. The germline V gene encodes CDR1 DFQATT and CDR2 SNEGSKA (reference sequence). V lost 0 bases and J lost 2; bases outside the gene matches: 24. The CDR3 DNA is TGCAGTGCTAGAGATCCCACTCCTACTAGCGGCACACTCGGGGGGACCTACGAGCAGTACTTC. Translation gives CSARDPTPTSGTLGGTYEQYF.

This clonotype was recorded a few times. The chain recombines TRBV2 with TRBJ2-6, with D tentatively TRBD1 (6 bases). This CDR3 comprises 17 residues. Germline values: CDR1 SNHLY, CDR2 FYNNEI. The V and J ends lost 8 bases and 0 bases respectively, with 17 bases between them. DNA for the CDR3: TGTGCCAGCGGAGGACAGAGCTCCGGCTCTGGGGCCAACGTCCTGACTTTC. This codes for CASGGQSSGSGANVLTF.

This clonotype came up a few times. V gene TRBV11-2 combines with J gene TRBJ2-2; 8 bases line up with TRBD1. The CDR3 totals 15 residues. Germline assignment: CDR1 SGHAT and CDR2 FQNNGV. V lost 4 bases to trimming and J lost 5 bases; unmatched junction nucleotides: 6. Here the CDR3 DNA reads TGTGCCAGCAGCTCGGACAGGGTCCGGACCGGGGAGCTGTTTTTT. Protein product: CASSSDRVRTGELFF.

This chain uses TRBV5-1 with TRBJ2-7, with 7 bases fitting TRBD2. The CDR3 runs 14 residues. Trimming took 7 bases from V and 6 from J; bases not matched to a gene: 13. Germline V gene lookup returns CDR1 SGHRS and CDR2 YFSETQ. The CDR3 sequence is CASRQAGRVFEQYF. The CDR3 bases are TGCGCCAGCCGACAAGCGGGGCGAGTGTTCGAGCAGTACTTC.

This clonotype was seen many times. The rearrangement uses TRBV10-3 and TRBJ2-1; 9 bases fit TRBD2. Germline V gene data show CDR1 as ENHRY and CDR2 as SYGVKD. Trimming cost V 3 bases and J 2 bases; bases outside gene matches: 5. The CDR3 totals 16 residues. CDR3 coding DNA: TGTGCCATCAGTGAAGAGGCGGGAGGGCCCTACAATGAGCAGTTCTTC. This translates into CAISEEAGGPYNEQFF.

This clonotype was counted a few times. The CDR3 protein is CASSPRGAGVYGYTF. The CDR3 region has the DNA TGTGCCAGCAGTCCGCGTGGGGCAGGGGTCTATGGCTACACCTTC. This chain uses TRBV7-9 with TRBJ1-2, with D tentatively TRBD1 (6 bases). Germline CDR1 and CDR2: SEHNR and FQNEAQ (reference sequence). V was trimmed by 6 bases and J by 4 bases, leaving 18 bases between them. This CDR3 is built from 15 residues.

This clonotype has more than one count but fewer than ten. This chain links TRBV4-1 with TRBJ2-6; 9 bases agree with TRBD1. CDR3 length: 19 residues. Germline values: CDR1 MGHRA, CDR2 YSYEKL. The J segment lost 1 base and the V segment lost 3 bases, leaving 10 bases of the junction unmatched. The CDR3 loop reads CASSHQRGTGPSGANVLTF. The CDR3 DNA follows: TGCGCCAGCAGCCACCAACGGGGGACAGGGCCTTCTGGGGCCAACGTCCTGACTTTC.

This clonotype was recorded many times. V is TRBV10-3 and J is TRBJ2-5, with D unresolved. Between the trimmed V and J ends, which lost 4 bases and 5 bases, there was a span of 14 bases. Germline lookup yields CDR1 ENHRY and CDR2 SYGVKD. The CDR3 loop spans 14 amino acids. The CDR3 loop is CAISVEPPGETQYF. CDR3 DNA: TGTGCCATCAGTGTAGAACCCCCTGGGGAGACCCAGTACTTC.

This clonotype was seen only a few times. The chain links TRBV27 to TRBJ2-5; D not resolved. Trimming took off 5 bases at V and 6 bases at J, with 13 bases between the two ends. This CDR3 spans 13 amino acids. Germline V lookup: CDR1 MNHEY, CDR2 SMNVEV (reference sequence). CDR3 nucleotide sequence: TGTGCCAGCAGTCCCCCGGGTGGCAAGACCCAGTACTTC. Translating it yields CASSPPGGKTQYF.

The chain combines TRBV6-1 with TRBJ2-5, with D perhaps matching TRBD1 or TRBD2 (6 bases each). V lost 10 bases and J 7 bases, leaving 25 bases between the germline ends. CDR3 length: 15 residues. Germline CDR1 is MNHNS and CDR2 is SASEGT. CDR3: CATREVGQLTGTQYF. DNA for the CDR3: TGTGCCACCAGGGAGGTTGGACAGCTAACGGGGACCCAGTACTTC.

Ten or more counts support this clonotype. The chain uses TRBV29-1 and TRBJ2-3, with D possibly being TRBD1 or TRBD2 (5 bases each). V dropped 4 bases and J dropped 1 base, with 6 bases sitting between them. Germline CDR1 reads SQVTM; CDR2 reads ANQGSEA. The CDR3 is 12 residues long. Here the CDR3 reads CSVVGGTDTQYF. CDR3 nucleotide sequence: TGCAGCGTTGTGGGGGGCACAGATACGCAGTATTTT.

The chain combines TRBV20-1 with TRBJ2-1; possible D gene TRBD2, 5 bases. The CDR3 spans 18 residues. Germline lookup yields CDR1 DFQATT and CDR2 SNEGSKA (reference sequence). Trimming removed 3 bases from V and 6 bases from J, with 27 bases in between. CDR3 DNA: TGCAGTGCTAGTGCCGTGGGAGCCACATATAATCCCCCCAATGAGCAGTTCTTC. It yields the protein CSASAVGATYNPPNEQFF.

The chain joins TRBV5-8 to TRBJ2-3; TRBD2 matches at 8 bases. This CDR3 is built from 16 residues. The germline CDR1 and CDR2 sequences are SGHTS and YDEGEE. Trimming cost V 0 bases and J 6 bases; bases outside gene matches: 9. The CDR3 is CASSLDDRGGWDTQYF. As DNA, the CDR3 is TGTGCCAGCAGCTTGGATGATCGGGGGGGTTGGGATACGCAGTATTTT.

CDR3 DNA sequence: TGTGCCAGCAGAAACGTTTGGGAGGGCTACGAGCAGTACTTC. Residues: CASRNVWEGYEQYF. The chain carries TRBV27 and TRBJ2-7; 7 bases fit TRBD2. Germline CDR1 MNHEY, CDR2 SMNVEV (reference sequence). This CDR3 has 14 residues. V shed 6 bases, J shed 3 bases, and the junction held 8 bases outside the gene matches.

At least ten counts were recorded for this clonotype. This sequence joins TRBV20-1 and TRBJ1-5; weak D call: TRBD1 (6 bases). Trimming cost V 6 bases and J 4 bases, with 10 bases left between them. The V gene's germline CDR1 is DFQATT and CDR2 SNEGSKA (reference sequence). This CDR3 has 12 residues. The CDR3 DNA reads as TGCAGTGCCCTAGGGGGAAATCAGCCCCAGCATTTT. This encodes CSALGGNQPQHF.

The gene calls are TRBV28 and TRBJ2-2; D is tentatively TRBD1 or TRBD2 (6 bases each). Germline V CDR1 and CDR2: MDHEN, SYDVKM. Trimming removed 6 bases at V and 3 bases at J, with 17 bases between. There are 16 residues in the CDR3. The CDR3 DNA follows: TGTGCCAGCAGAGGGGGACTCCCCATCTACACCGGGGAGCTGTTTTTT. Translation: CASRGGLPIYTGELFF.

This clonotype was recorded a few times. This chain links TRBV29-1 with TRBJ2-5, with TRBD2 matching over 15 bases. The ends lost 6 bases at V and 2 bases at J; junction bases unmatched: 10. Germline values: CDR1 SQVTM, CDR2 ANQGSEA. The CDR3 runs 17 residues. The CDR3 DNA follows: TGCAGCGTAGATAGGACTAGCGGGAGGGCCGGTCAAGAGACCCAGTACTTC. Residues: CSVDRTSGRAGQETQYF.

The table lists this clonotype with many counts. The chain links TRBV6-5 to TRBJ1-4; D remains unclear. V lost 4 bases and J lost 7, with 13 bases in between. The CDR3 is 14 residues long. Per the germline V gene, CDR1 is MNHEY and CDR2 is SVGAGI. Written as DNA, the CDR3 is TGTGCCAGCAGTTTAGGCCCCAACGGTGAAAAACTGTTTTTT. It specifies CASSLGPNGEKLFF.

Points on this clonotype: A much larger clone lies a single base off, so this may be a read error. The rearrangement uses TRBV5-1 and TRBJ2-1; 11 positions match TRBD2. This CDR3 spans 16 amino acids. Germline CDR1 is SGHRS and CDR2 is YFSETQ. In DNA form, the CDR3 reads TGCGCCAGCAGCTTGGGCCTAGCGGGAGGTGTTCGTGAGCAGCTCTTC. It is translated as CASSLGLAGGVREQLF.

Many counts were recorded for this clonotype. The chain is built from TRBV5-1 and TRBJ2-1, with D perhaps matching TRBD2 (6 bases). Germline V gene data show CDR1 as SGHRS and CDR2 as YFSETQ. There are 16 residues in the CDR3. Trimming left V 3 bases short and J 0 bases short, with 13 bases between. CDR3 DNA sequence: TGCGCCAGCAGCTCCCAGGACGGGAGCTCCTACAATGAGCAGTTCTTC. Residues: CASSSQDGSSYNEQFF. Full variable domain (missing parts from reference TRBV5-1 and TRBJ2-1): KAGVTQTPRYLIKTRGQQVTLSCSPISGHRSVSWYQQTPGQGLQFLFEYFSETQRNKGNFPGRFSGRQFSNSRSEMNVSTLELGDSALYLCASSSQDGSSYNEQFFGPGTRLTVL.

V usage is TRBV6-5 and J usage is TRBJ1-2; possible D gene TRBD1, 5 bases. This CDR3 is 14 amino acids long. The V gene lost 4 bases and the J gene lost 5 bases, with 14 bases spanning the gap. Germline assignment: CDR1 MNHEY and CDR2 SVGAGI. The CDR3 loop is CASSSFKGSYGYTF. In DNA form, the CDR3 reads TGTGCCAGCAGTTCATTTAAGGGGAGTTATGGCTACACCTTC.

This clonotype was counted a few times. As DNA, the CDR3 is TGTGCCAGTCGAGGGGGGAGAAAGGGGGACACTGAAGCTTTCTTT. This codes for CASRGGRKGDTEAFF. The rearrangement joins TRBV19 to TRBJ1-1; perhaps TRBD1 as D (6 bases). The CDR3 is made up of 15 amino acids. V was clipped by 8 bases and J by 3 bases, with 19 bases between them. Germline V gives CDR1 LNHDA, CDR2 SQIVND (reference sequence).

This clonotype came up a few times. This sequence joins TRBV5-1 and TRBJ2-7; a possible D gene is TRBD2 (5 bases). The CDR3 has 15 amino acids. Trimming stripped 0 bases from V and 5 bases from J, with 15 bases between. The germline CDR1 and CDR2 sequences are SGHRS and YFSETQ. The CDR3 DNA is TGCGCCAGCAGCTTGGATCGGGGTTTGGGCGACGAGCAGTACTTC. This translates into CASSLDRGLGDEQYF.